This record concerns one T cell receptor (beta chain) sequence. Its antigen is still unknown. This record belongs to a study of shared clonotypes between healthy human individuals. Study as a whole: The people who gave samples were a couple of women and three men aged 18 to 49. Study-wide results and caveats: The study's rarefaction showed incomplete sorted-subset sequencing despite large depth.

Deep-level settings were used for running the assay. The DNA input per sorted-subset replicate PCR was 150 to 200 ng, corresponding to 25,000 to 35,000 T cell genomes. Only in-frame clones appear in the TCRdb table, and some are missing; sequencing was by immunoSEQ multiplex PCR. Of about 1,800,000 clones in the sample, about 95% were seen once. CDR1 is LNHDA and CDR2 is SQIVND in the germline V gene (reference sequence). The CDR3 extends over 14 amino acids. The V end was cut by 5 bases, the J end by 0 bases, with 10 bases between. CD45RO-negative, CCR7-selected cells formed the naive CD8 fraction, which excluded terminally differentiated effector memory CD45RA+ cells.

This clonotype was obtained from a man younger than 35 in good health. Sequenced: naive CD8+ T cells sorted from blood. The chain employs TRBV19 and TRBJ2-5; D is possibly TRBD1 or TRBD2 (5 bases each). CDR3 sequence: CASSSWGNQETQYF. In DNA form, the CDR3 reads TGTGCCAGTAGTTCTTGGGGGAACCAAGAGACCCAGTACTTC. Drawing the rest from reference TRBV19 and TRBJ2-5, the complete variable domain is DGGITQSPKYLFRKEGQNVTLSCEQNLNHDAMYWYRQDPGQGLRLIYYSQIVNDFQKGDIAEGYSVSREKKESFPLTVTSAQKNPTAFYLCASSSWGNQETQYFGPGTRLLVL.